This is a list of T cell receptor beta chains from one sample in a study of shared clonotypes between healthy human individuals. The protocol was immunoSEQ multiplex PCR, while the TCRdb copy is restricted to in-frame clones and leaves out a portion. This sample has over 850,000 clones; around 82% occur once, and the top ten carry roughly 0.62%. Material: memory CD4+ T cells from PBMCs. The receptors derive from a man aged 18 to 30 in good health. Some clones in this sample may be carry-over from other donors' samples. Both conserved end residues are part of each CDR3. The order of the fields is clone size, D gene, V gene, J gene, CDR3 DNA, CDR3 protein. D genes are given only for firm matches. Not all rows give a size; the values are once, few, many and, for expanded clones, a class.

size: NA; D: NA; V: TRBV20-1; J: TRBJ2-7; DNA: TGCAGTGGAGCGAACACCTACGAGCAGTACTTC; CDR3: CSGANTYEQYF
size: NA; D: TRBD2; V: TRBV7-2; J: TRBJ2-1; DNA: TGTGCCAGCAGGACCGGAGCGGGAGGGATCCAGTTCTTC; CDR3: CASRTGAGGIQFF
size: medium-sized; D: NA; V: TRBV2; J: TRBJ1-2; DNA: TGTGCCAGCAATATCGGGGCGAGAAATGGCTACACCTTC; CDR3: CASNIGARNGYTF
size: NA; D: NA; V: TRBV20-1; J: TRBJ2-1; DNA: TGCAGTGCCGCCGGGCCTGAGCAGTTCTTC; CDR3: CSAAGPEQFF
size: few; D: TRBD1; V: TRBV2; J: TRBJ2-3; DNA: TGTGCCAGCCCGGGACAGGGGAGCACAGATACGCAGTATTTT; CDR3: CASPGQGSTDTQYF
size: NA; D: NA; V: TRBV18; J: TRBJ2-1; DNA: TGTGCCAGCTCACCACGACTAGAGGGCAATGAGCAGTTCTTC; CDR3: CASSPRLEGNEQFF
size: NA; D: NA; V: TRBV9; J: TRBJ2-3; DNA: TGTGCCAGCAGCCCGGGGGATACGCAGTATTTT; CDR3: CASSPGDTQYF
size: NA; D: NA; V: TRBV4-2; J: TRBJ2-5; DNA: TGTGCCAGCAGCCGCGAACTAAACGGGGGAGAGACCCAGTACTTC; CDR3: CASSRELNGGETQYF
size: NA; D: TRBD2; V: TRBV5-1; J: TRBJ2-5; DNA: TGCGCCAGCAGCCGCAATGTAGCGGGATTAGAGACCCAGTACTTC; CDR3: CASSRNVAGLETQYF
size: NA; D: NA; V: TRBV2; J: TRBJ2-7; DNA: TGTGCCAGCAGCGGGAGCCCACCACGGGAGCAGTACTTC; CDR3: CASSGSPPREQYF
size: NA; D: TRBD1; V: TRBV2; J: TRBJ2-4; DNA: TGTGCCAGCAGTGCGCATTCCGGGACAGGAGCTAGATATTGTTACTTC; CDR3: CASSAHSGTGARYCYF
size: NA; D: TRBD2; V: TRBV19; J: TRBJ2-1; DNA: TGTGCCAGTAGGATGCTAGCGGGAGGGAGTGAGCAGTTCTTC; CDR3: CASRMLAGGSEQFF
size: NA; D: NA; V: TRBV27; J: TRBJ1-2; DNA: TGTGCCGCGTCCGGTTCAGAGAACTATGGCTACACCTTC; CDR3: CAASGSENYGYTF
size: NA; D: NA; V: TRBV18; J: TRBJ2-4; DNA: TGTGCCAGCTCACCCCTTGCTCTCCAGGGCAAAAACATTCAGTACTTC; CDR3: CASSPLALQGKNIQYF
size: NA; D: TRBD1; V: TRBV7-9; J: TRBJ1-1; DNA: TGTGCCAGCAGCTTGGGTCAGGGGGAAGGGAACACTGAAGCTTTCTTT; CDR3: CASSLGQGEGNTEAFF
size: NA; D: NA; V: TRBV7-7; J: TRBJ2-5; DNA: TGTGCCAGCAGCTTAGATACCCCGGGAAAAGGCCAGTACTTC; CDR3: CASSLDTPGKGQYF
size: NA; D: NA; V: TRBV5-1; J: TRBJ2-5; DNA: TGCGCCAGCAGCCAGAACTCCGGGACGATAAAGAGGGAGACCCAGTACTTC; CDR3: CASSQNSGTIKRETQYF
size: NA; D: NA; V: TRBV29-1; J: TRBJ1-1; DNA: TGCAGCGTTGACTCTTTGGCAGGGGTAAATGAAGCTTTCTTT; CDR3: CSVDSLAGVNEAFF
size: NA; D: NA; V: TRBV7-3; J: TRBJ2-1; DNA: TGTGCCAGCAGTTCGGGTGGCAGCTACAATGAGCAGTTCTTC; CDR3: CASSSGGSYNEQFF
size: NA; D: NA; V: TRBV21-1; J: TRBJ1-4; DNA: TGTGCCAGCAACGGGGACCGCCGAGGAGAAAAACTGTTTTTT; CDR3: CASNGDRRGEKLFF
size: NA; D: NA; V: TRBV29-1; J: TRBJ1-1; DNA: TGCAGCGTTGATGGGAGCAGGGGAGGCACTGAAGCTTTCTTT; CDR3: CSVDGSRGGTEAFF
size: NA; D: NA; V: TRBV18; J: TRBJ1-1; DNA: TGTGCCAGCTCCCGAAGTGGGGCGATTGAAGCTTTCTTT; CDR3: CASSRSGAIEAFF
size: NA; D: TRBD2; V: TRBV6-5; J: TRBJ2-7; DNA: TGTGCCACTCTAAGGGCTAGCGGGACATCATACGAGCAGTACTTC; CDR3: CATLRASGTSYEQYF
size: NA; D: TRBD1; V: TRBV30; J: TRBJ2-1; DNA: TGTGCCTGGAGTGGACAGGGATCCATGGAGCAGTTCTTC; CDR3: CAWSGQGSMEQFF
size: once; D: NA; V: TRBV18; J: TRBJ2-7; DNA: TGTGCCAGCTCCCCGACACCCTCCTTGGGGGAGCAGTACTTC; CDR3: CASSPTPSLGEQYF
size: NA; D: NA; V: TRBV28; J: TRBJ2-6; DNA: TGTGCCAGCAGTTTGGCCGACTACTCTGGGGCCAACGTCCTGACTTTC; CDR3: CASSLADYSGANVLTF
size: NA; D: NA; V: TRBV19; J: TRBJ2-7; DNA: TGTGCCAGTAGTCGACGCCAACAGGGCTCCTACGAGCAGTACTTC; CDR3: CASSRRQQGSYEQYF
size: once; D: NA; V: TRBV28; J: TRBJ2-7; DNA: TGTGCCAGCAGTTTACGCCCGAGCTCCTACGAGCAGTACTTC; CDR3: CASSLRPSSYEQYF
size: NA; D: NA; V: TRBV5-1; J: TRBJ1-2; DNA: TGCGCCAGCAGCTTGCTTACAGGGCCAGGAGGCTACACCTTC; CDR3: CASSLLTGPGGYTF
size: NA; D: NA; V: TRBV7-9; J: TRBJ2-1; DNA: TGTGCCAGCAGCTTGGGTCTTGGGGAGCAGTTCTTC; CDR3: CASSLGLGEQFF
size: few; D: NA; V: TRBV28; J: TRBJ2-5; DNA: TGTGCCAGCAGTTTGGGGGGACTCCAAGAGACCCAGTACTTC; CDR3: CASSLGGLQETQYF
size: few; D: NA; V: TRBV5-8; J: TRBJ1-2; DNA: TGTGCCAGCAGCTTGTTACCCAGACAGGCCGCGGGGAGAGGCTACACCTTC; CDR3: CASSLLPRQAAGRGYTF
size: NA; D: TRBD2; V: TRBV29-1; J: TRBJ2-7; DNA: TGCAGCGGCTCGGGAGGGGCGTACGAGCAGTACTTC; CDR3: CSGSGGAYEQYF
size: NA; D: TRBD1; V: TRBV15; J: TRBJ1-1; DNA: TGTGCCACCAGCTACCGGGACAGGGAAGCTTTCTTT; CDR3: CATSYRDREAFF
size: many; D: NA; V: TRBV6-4; J: TRBJ1-2; DNA: TGTGCCAGCAGTGACTATGCAGGGGCTTCCTATGGCTACACCTTC; CDR3: CASSDYAGASYGYTF
size: NA; D: TRBD1; V: TRBV11-2; J: TRBJ2-3; DNA: TGTGCCAGCAGCCCCCGAGGGGACAGGGGCCCAGATACGCAGTATTTT; CDR3: CASSPRGDRGPDTQYF
size: NA; D: TRBD1; V: TRBV6-1; J: TRBJ2-2; DNA: TGTGCCAGCAGTGGTCAGACAGGGACGAACACCGGGGAGCTGTTTTTT; CDR3: CASSGQTGTNTGELFF
size: once; D: NA; V: TRBV6-1; J: TRBJ2-5; DNA: TGTGCCAGCCAAAAGGGGGGACAGCAAGAGACCCAGTACTTC; CDR3: CASQKGGQQETQYF
size: NA; D: NA; V: TRBV28; J: TRBJ2-6; DNA: TGTGCCAGCGGGATAATGCCATCTGGGGCCAACGTCCTGACTTTC; CDR3: CASGIMPSGANVLTF
size: NA; D: NA; V: TRBV6-1; J: TRBJ2-7; DNA: TGTGCCAGCCAGGTGAGGCCTAAGGTCTACGAGCAGTACTTC; CDR3: CASQVRPKVYEQYF
size: NA; D: NA; V: TRBV10-2; J: TRBJ1-1; DNA: TGCGCCAGCCAGTTGTCAGTGAACACTGAAGCTTTCTTT; CDR3: CASQLSVNTEAFF
size: NA; D: TRBD1; V: TRBV27; J: TRBJ1-2; DNA: TGTGCCAGCAGTGACAGGGGGCGCTATGGCTACACCTTC; CDR3: CASSDRGRYGYTF
size: NA; D: NA; V: TRBV5-1; J: TRBJ1-3; DNA: TGCGCCAGCAGCTTGGAAGGACCAAGCTCTGGAAACACCATATATTTT; CDR3: CASSLEGPSSGNTIYF
size: once; D: TRBD2; V: TRBV7-3; J: TRBJ2-2; DNA: TGTGCCAGCAGCCCCTATGGGTTCGCTAGCGGGAGCCCCAGGACCGGGGAGCTGTTTTTT; CDR3: CASSPYGFASGSPRTGELFF
size: NA; D: NA; V: TRBV5-1; J: TRBJ2-7; DNA: TGCGCCAGCAGCTTGGGAGGCTGGGAACAACCGTACGAGCAGTACTTC; CDR3: CASSLGGWEQPYEQYF
size: NA; D: NA; V: TRBV19; J: TRBJ1-5; DNA: TGTGCCAGTAGTCGGTTGGCGGATAGCAATCAGCCCCAGCATTTT; CDR3: CASSRLADSNQPQHF
size: NA; D: TRBD2; V: TRBV12-5; J: TRBJ2-3; DNA: TGTGCTAGTGGTTTGCCTAGCGGGATTAGCACAGATACGCAGTATTTT; CDR3: CASGLPSGISTDTQYF
size: NA; D: NA; V: TRBV15; J: TRBJ2-5; DNA: TGTGCCACCAGCAGAGACTGGGCCAGGGAAGAGACCCAGTACTTC; CDR3: CATSRDWAREETQYF